What follows is one TCR beta chain and its context. Its antigen is currently unknown. This sample was included in a study of identical twins' blood T cells. Whole-study results and caveats: Top TCRbeta clonotypes were shared more with twin than unrelated donors.

TCR cDNA libraries were made from RNA using a previously described, modified protocol. Original handling: Each library had roughly 2 to 3.6 million CDR3 reads and about 90,000 to nearly 500,000 clonotypes. Each CDR3 protein gets one entry after TCRdb re-called the 5' RACE reads with MiXCR. V and J calls and clone size were set by TCRdb, not the authors. The profile shows hundreds of thousands of distinct CDR3 sequences, over 25% of them singletons. V dropped 1 base and J dropped 10 bases, with 19 bases sitting between them. The V gene's germline CDR1 is SGHAT and CDR2 FQDESV (reference sequence). There are 15 residues in the CDR3. Reared together, all three twin pairs probably met the same infectious agents and vaccines.

The V gene is TRBV11-1, the J gene TRBJ1-2; possible D gene TRBD1, 6 bases. Source material: PBMCs. The clonotype originates from a woman between 18 and 49 years old in good health. The CDR3 DNA reads as TGTGCCAGCAGCTTAGGGTGGCAACAGGGTCGTGACTACACCTTC. This encodes CASSLGWQQGRDYTF.